The 20 T cell receptor beta chains below all came from one sample that was sequenced in a study of blood T cells in healthy people across ages. The authors ran a second PCR of roughly 7 to 11 cycles using a sample-barcoded 5' primer and a J-beta primer mix. One entry per CDR3 protein results from TCRdb running MiXCR on the 5' RACE reads. Here the sample spans more than 450,000 distinct CDR3 sequences, about 25% being singletons. This same sample was also taken into another study, of T cells of mothers and their children.

Sequencing was carried out using blood. These receptors all come from a boy aged 2-15 years in good health.

Worth noting for this clonotype: The junction shows a germline mismatch at one end, possibly a read error. V and J are TRBV7-2 and TRBJ2-7; D remains ambiguous. From germline, CDR1 is SGHTA and CDR2 FQGNSA. The CDR3 is 12 residues long. The CDR3 DNA follows: TGTGCCAGCAGCTTAGAGGCCCGGGTCCTAGTCTTC. This encodes CASSLEARVLVF.

This clonotype was seen a handful of times. This sequence joins TRBV29-1 and TRBJ2-4; 10 bases are a match to TRBD1. V shed 8 bases and J 11 bases; nucleotides not matched to a gene: 18. From germline, CDR1 is SQVTM and CDR2 ANQGSEA. This CDR3 is built from 15 residues. The CDR3 nucleotides read TGCAGCCCCCCACCCACCGACAGGGGGCCAGGAGTTCAGTACTTC. It yields the protein CSPPPTDRGPGVQYF.

The chain is built from TRBV4-2 and TRBJ2-5; no firm D call. This CDR3 contains 14 residues. Trimming cost V 0 bases and J 4 bases, with 9 bases left between them. CDR1 is LGHNA and CDR2 is YNFKEQ in the germline V gene. The CDR3 DNA is TGTGCCAGCAGCCAAGATCTATGGCGAGAGACCCAGTACTTC. It is translated as CASSQDLWRETQYF.

This sequence joins TRBV20-1 and TRBJ2-5, with 14 bases aligning to TRBD2. The J call could be wrong; TRBJ2-1 is a better fit for the DNA end. CDR3 length: 18 residues. Germline V lookup: CDR1 DFQATT, CDR2 SNEGSKA (reference sequence). The CDR3 bases are TGCAGTGCTAGATCGGGACTAGCGGGAGTTTCTAGTTACAATGAGCAGTTCTTC. It codes for CSARSGLAGVSSYNEQFF.

This clonotype was recorded a few times. The J gene is TRBJ2-1, the V gene TRBV7-3, with TRBD2 matching 8 bases. The end of the DNA aligns better with TRBJ2-7, so the J call may be wrong. CDR3 length equals 15 residues. CDR1 and CDR2 (germline): SGHTA, FQGTGA. CDR3 DNA: TGTGCCAGCAGCTTAAACGGGGGGGCTCACAACGAGCAGTACTTC. As protein: CASSLNGGAHNEQYF.

This clonotype was counted a few times. This rearrangement joins TRBV27 to TRBJ2-1; TRBD2 aligns across 12 bases. Losses at the gene ends were 8 bases for V and 4 bases for J; bases not matched to a gene: 3. The germline V gene has CDR1 MNHEY and CDR2 SMNVEV (reference sequence). The CDR3 loop spans 14 amino acids. The CDR3 nucleotides are TGTGCCAGCCGGACTAGCGGGGAGTACAATGAGCAGTTCTTC. Translation: CASRTSGEYNEQFF.

V and J are TRBV16 and TRBJ2-5; 7 positions agree with TRBD2. The J call may be mistaken, given a closer DNA end match to TRBJ2-1. CDR1 and CDR2 from the germline V gene are KGHSY and FQNENV. The CDR3 length is 16 residues. The CDR3 region is CASSQFLAGNPNEQFF. DNA of the CDR3: TGTGCCAGCAGCCAATTCTTAGCGGGTAATCCTAATGAGCAGTTCTTC.

This clonotype was recorded at least ten times. Here the CDR3 DNA reads TGCGCCAGTTCCAAAGGGACAGGACCCTACAATGAGCAGTTCTTC. It translates to CASSKGTGPYNEQFF. The chain combines TRBV5-1 with TRBJ2-1, with TRBD1 identical over 8 bases. CDR1 and CDR2 from the germline V gene are SGHRS and YFSETQ. Germline trimming cut 8 bases from V and 2 bases from J; bases unmatched to any gene: 9. This CDR3 comprises 15 residues.

This clonotype occurred a few times. This chain connects TRBV5-1 to TRBJ1-3; D gene ambiguous. The V end lost 0 bases, the J end lost 2 bases, and 12 bases lay between the germline ends. CDR1 is SGHRS and CDR2 is YFSETQ in the germline V gene. The CDR3 loop spans 16 amino acids. CDR3 DNA: TGCGCCAGCAGCTTGGCCGATCCTAGGGCTGGAAACACCATATATTTT. It yields the protein CASSLADPRAGNTIYF.

This chain uses TRBV6-4 with TRBJ2-7; TRBD2 matches at 8 bases. The CDR3 has 17 amino acids. J lost 2 bases, V lost 5 bases, and 14 bases had no gene match. From germline, CDR1 is MRHNA and CDR2 SNTAGT. CDR3 in DNA: TGTGCCAGCAGTCACCCCTGTTTCGGGAGGGGACCCTACGAGCAGTACTTC. It translates to CASSHPCFGRGPYEQYF.

The chain has TRBV7-9 and TRBJ2-7; tentatively, D is TRBD2 (5 bases). This CDR3 contains 14 residues. Trimming took 4 bases from V and 4 from J, leaving 14 bases between them. Germline CDR1 reads SEHNR; CDR2 reads FQNEAQ (reference sequence). The CDR3 nucleotides are TGTGCCAGCAGCTCAACGGGGTGGTCGTACGAGCAGTACTTC. Translation: CASSSTGWSYEQYF.

The chain uses TRBV5-1 and TRBJ2-5, with a possible D match to TRBD2 (6 bases). V was trimmed by 3 bases and J by 1 base, leaving 13 bases between them. Germline loops: CDR1 SGHRS, CDR2 YFSETQ. The CDR3 consists of 15 residues. Written as DNA, the CDR3 is TGCGCCAGCAGCTCCCATTGCGGGGCCCAAGAGACCCAGTACTTC. It codes for CASSSHCGAQETQYF.

The chain employs TRBV6-5 and TRBJ1-5; D gene uncertain. Germline values: CDR1 MNHEY, CDR2 SVGAGI. The CDR3 is 14 amino acids. V was shortened by 6 bases and J by 0 bases, with 9 bases between the two germline ends. DNA for the CDR3: TGTGCCAGCAGCCACAACTATAGCAATCAGCCCCAGCATTTT. It yields the protein CASSHNYSNQPQHF.

The gene calls are TRBV7-2 and TRBJ2-5; TRBD2 aligns across 7 bases. The J call may be wrong; the DNA end is better matched by TRBJ2-7. This CDR3 spans 16 amino acids. CDR1 and CDR2 (germline): SGHTA, FQGNSA. The CDR3 DNA reads TGTGCCAGCAGCTTAGCCGGCCTAGCGGAAAACTGCGAGCAGTACTTC. Its protein product is CASSLAGLAENCEQYF.

V usage is TRBV11-2 and J usage is TRBJ2-1; 8 bases agree with TRBD2. With V trimmed by 0 bases and J by 4 bases, 17 bases remained unmatched. The CDR3 has 20 amino acids. CDR1 SGHAT and CDR2 FQNNGV come from the germline V gene. The CDR3 nucleotides read TGTGCCAGCAGCTTAGAAGGAGGGCGTCGGGCTAGCGGGTGGTACAATGAGCAGTTCTTC. Its translation is CASSLEGGRRASGWYNEQFF.

This chain joins TRBV3-1 and TRBJ2-7; 7 positions match TRBD1. J was trimmed by 7 bases and V by 2 bases; bases with no gene match: 8. The germline V gene has CDR1 LGHDT and CDR2 YNNKEL (reference sequence). The CDR3 length is 14 residues. The CDR3 bases are TGTGCCAGCAGCCAACGCGACAGGGCGCCTGAGCAGTACTTC. Translating gives CASSQRDRAPEQYF.

The CDR3 coding sequence is TGTGCCAGCAGCGATTCAAATACCCATGGCTACACCTTC. Translation gives CASSDSNTHGYTF. The chain employs TRBV7-9 and TRBJ1-2; no clear D gene. Trimming took 5 bases from V and 6 from J, leaving 13 bases between them. Looked up from germline, CDR1 is SEHNR and CDR2 is FQNEAQ (reference sequence). This CDR3 spans 13 amino acids.

V gene TRBV7-9 combines with J gene TRBJ1-2; no definite D call. Germline-derived CDR1 and CDR2 are SEHNR and FQNEAQ (reference sequence). Trimming left V 2 bases short and J 3 bases short, with 7 bases between. This CDR3 contains 13 residues. CDR3 nucleotide sequence: TGTGCCAGCAGCTTAAGTAGCGACTATGGCTACACCTTC. This encodes CASSLSSDYGYTF.

The chain links TRBV27 to TRBJ2-2; possible D gene TRBD2, 6 bases. Germline V gene sequence: CDR1 MNHEY, CDR2 SMNVEV (reference sequence). Trimming shortened V by 4 bases and J by 6 bases, and 9 bases separated the two germline ends. The CDR3 contains 13 residues. In DNA, the CDR3 is TGTGCCAGCAGTTCAGGAGGGCCCGGGGAGCTGTTTTTT. Its protein is CASSSGGPGELFF.

This chain uses TRBV5-1 with TRBJ2-1; 9 nucleotides match TRBD2. The V gene's germline CDR1 is SGHRS and CDR2 YFSETQ. There are 15 residues in the CDR3. The V segment lost 3 bases and the J segment 1 base; nucleotides outside the gene matches: 2. Here the CDR3 reads CASSWSGGSYNEQFF. DNA of the CDR3: TGCGCCAGCAGCTGGAGCGGGGGGTCCTACAATGAGCAGTTCTTC. Together with reference TRBV5-1 and TRBJ2-1, the CDR3 gives the full variable domain: KAGVTQTPRYLIKTRGQQVTLSCSPISGHRSVSWYQQTPGQGLQFLFEYFSETQRNKGNFPGRFSGRQFSNSRSEMNVSTLELGDSALYLCASSWSGGSYNEQFFGPGTRLTVL.